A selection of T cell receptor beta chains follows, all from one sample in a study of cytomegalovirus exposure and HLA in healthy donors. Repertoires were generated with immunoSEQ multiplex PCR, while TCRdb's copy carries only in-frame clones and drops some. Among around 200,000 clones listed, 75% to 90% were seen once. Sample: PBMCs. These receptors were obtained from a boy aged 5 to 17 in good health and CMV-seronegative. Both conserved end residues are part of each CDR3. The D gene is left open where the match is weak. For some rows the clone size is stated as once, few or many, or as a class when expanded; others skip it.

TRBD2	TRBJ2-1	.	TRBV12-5	CASGKGLEIFREQFF	TGTGCTAGTGGTAAGGGACTAGAAATATTCCGTGAGCAGTTCTTC
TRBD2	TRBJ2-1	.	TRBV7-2	CASSFSTSGGNEQFF	TGTGCCAGCAGCTTTAGCACTAGCGGGGGCAATGAGCAGTTCTTC
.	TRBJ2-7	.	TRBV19	CASSIGDSSYEQYF	TGTGCCAGTAGTATAGGTGACAGTTCCTACGAGCAGTACTTC
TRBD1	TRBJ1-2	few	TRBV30	CAWSSTGGQGYTF	TGTGCCTGGAGTTCAACAGGGGGTCAAGGCTACACCTTC
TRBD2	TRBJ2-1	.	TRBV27	CASGRTSGGGGEQFF	TGTGCCAGCGGGCGGACTAGCGGGGGTGGGGGTGAGCAGTTCTTC
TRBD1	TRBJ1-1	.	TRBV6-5	CASRQGAVNTEAFF	TGTGCCAGCAGGCAGGGGGCCGTGAACACTGAAGCTTTCTTT
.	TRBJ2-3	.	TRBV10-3	CAISERRGKSDTDTQYF	TGTGCCATCAGTGAGCGTCGGGGTAAGTCCGACACAGATACGCAGTATTTT
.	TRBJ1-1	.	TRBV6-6	CASSATESTEAFF	TGTGCCAGCAGCGCGACAGAAAGCACTGAAGCTTTCTTT
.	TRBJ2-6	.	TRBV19	CASSIAGFPGANVLTF	TGTGCCAGTAGTATTGCGGGTTTTCCTGGGGCCAACGTCCTGACTTTC
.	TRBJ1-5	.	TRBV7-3	CASSFAAGNQPQHF	TGTGCCAGCAGCTTCGCGGCGGGCAATCAGCCCCAGCATTTT
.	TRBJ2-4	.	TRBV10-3	CAISDPGAKNIQYF	TGTGCCATCAGTGATCCAGGGGCCAAAAACATTCAGTACTTC
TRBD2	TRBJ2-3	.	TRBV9	CASSVGISGRATDTQYF	TGTGCCAGCAGCGTAGGGATAAGCGGGAGGGCCACAGATACGCAGTATTTT
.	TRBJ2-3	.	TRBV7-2	CASSLNGGANTDTQYF	TGTGCCAGCAGCTTAAATGGGGGGGCTAACACAGATACGCAGTATTTT
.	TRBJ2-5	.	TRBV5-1	CASSWQGAGGEAQYF	TGCGCCAGCAGCTGGCAGGGGGCTGGGGGGGAGGCCCAGTACTTC
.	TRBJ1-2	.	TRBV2	CASSAPDWVGYTF	TGTGCCAGCAGTGCCCCCGACTGGGTCGGCTACACCTTC
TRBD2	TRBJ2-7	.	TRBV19	CASSSVTSGGSYEQYF	TGTGCCAGTAGTTCTGTGACTAGCGGGGGTTCCTACGAGCAGTACTTC